This is a list of T cell receptor beta chains from one sample in a study of Ad26.COV2.S vaccination and SARS-CoV-2 variants. Produced via immunoSEQ multiplex PCR; TCRdb's table is partial and in-frame only. The sample has about 370,000 clones, around nine tenths seen once. This sample comprised peripheral blood, obtained in a trial of Ad26.COV2.S vaccine versus placebo. Receptor source: a person aged 18 to 65 who received the Ad26.COV2.S COVID-19 vaccine or a placebo. Both conserved end residues are trimmed from each CDR3. Fields, in order: V gene, CDR3 protein.

V: TRBV2
CDR3: ASSLQGEVQY

V: TRBV7-8
CDR3: ASSSRQNNSPLH

V: TRBV25-1
CDR3: ASSDRQGSAIQY

V: TRBV5-1
CDR3: ASSLVVTNTGELF

V: TRBV6-5
CDR3: ASSYSVGVRADTQY

V: TRBV6-6
CDR3: ASSYGAGTYYGYT

V: TRBV24-1
CDR3: ATNQGQGETQY

V: TRBV4-1
CDR3: ASSDLPRGRAYGYT

V: TRBV10-3
CDR3: AISDSGFGRNTIY

V: TRBV13
CDR3: ASSQHDGRSSYNSPLH

V: TRBV20-1
CDR3: SASGGQRDTEAF

V: TRBV7-2
CDR3: ASSLELFLSGVNQPQH

V: TRBV18
CDR3: ASSPQGQGIAKNIQY

V: TRBV30
CDR3: AWSVRALDTQY

V: TRBV10-1
CDR3: ASSEWAGTGKNTGELF

V: TRBV18
CDR3: ASSPGERGYT

V: TRBV30
CDR3: AWRDSQAGELF

V: TRBV14
CDR3: ASSLSIWGTQY

V: TRBV4-2
CDR3: ASSQGTLGYT

V: TRBV7-2
CDR3: ASSWGQGTDTQY

V: TRBV7-2
CDR3: ASSLGDEGGTQY

V: TRBV19
CDR3: ASSPTLQPQH